The next 8 T cell receptor beta chains were all read from a single sample in a study of blood T cell repertoires in COVID-19. This table comes from immunoSEQ multiplex PCR, and its TCRdb copy is limited to in-frame clones, with some not included. This sample has about 360,000 clones, with more than 75% found just once. Material: peripheral blood. These TCRs come from a human donor in a cohort sampled during active COVID-19.

This chain connects TRBV9 to TRBJ1-1; D remains unclear. Germline V gene lookup returns CDR1 SGDLS and CDR2 YYNGEE. The CDR3 is 15 residues long. Trimming removed 3 bases at V and 1 base at J, with 13 bases between. CDR3 nucleotides: TGTGCCAGCAGCGGCACAGTAACTCAGAACACTGAAGCTTTCTTT. Translating gives CASSGTVTQNTEAFF. Full variable domain (remainder filled in from reference TRBV9 and TRBJ1-1): DSGVTQTPKHLITATGQRVTLRCSPRSGDLSVYWYQQSLDQGLQFLIQYYNGEERAKGNILERFSAQQFPDLHSELNLSSLELGDSALYFCASSGTVTQNTEAFFGQGTRLTVV.

CDR3: CASSTAGDWDEQFF. CDR3 DNA: TGTGCCAGCAGTACCGCGGGAGATTGGGATGAGCAGTTCTTC. This chain uses TRBV28 with TRBJ2-1; 7 nucleotides match TRBD2. This CDR3 has 14 residues. V was pared by 5 bases and J by 8 bases, with 9 bases of the junction left unmatched. Germline-derived CDR1 and CDR2 are MDHEN and SYDVKM.

The rearrangement uses TRBV4-2 and TRBJ2-5, with 11 bases aligning to TRBD2. CDR3 length: 14 residues. CDR1 LGHNA and CDR2 YNFKEQ come from the germline V gene. Germline trimming cut 3 bases from V and 3 bases from J; bases unmatched to any gene: 0. CDR3 in amino acids: CASSQGLAEETQYF. CDR3 DNA sequence: TGTGCCAGCAGCCAGGGACTAGCGGAAGAGACCCAGTACTTC.

V gene TRBV7-2 combines with J gene TRBJ2-7; D unresolved. This CDR3 spans 12 amino acids. Germline V gene data show CDR1 as SGHTA and CDR2 as FQGNSA. V lost 5 bases, J lost 3 bases, and 8 bases lay in between. CDR3 nucleotides: TGTGCCAGCAGCCCGGGTAACTACGAGCAGTACTTC. Encoded protein: CASSPGNYEQYF.

The chain joins TRBV6-4 to TRBJ2-4, with D tentatively TRBD2 (7 bases). With 7 bases removed from V and 0 bases from J, the gap between germline ends came to 16 bases. CDR3 size: 16 residues. Germline V gene data show CDR1 as MRHNA and CDR2 as SNTAGT. CDR3 amino acids: CASTPRGARAKNIQYF. CDR3 nucleotides: TGTGCCAGCACCCCCCGGGGGGCGAGAGCCAAAAACATTCAGTACTTC.

As DNA, the CDR3 is TGTGCCAGCAGGGCCGACAGGGGGCAATCCTACGAGCAGTACTTC. The encoded protein is CASRADRGQSYEQYF. This chain connects TRBV28 to TRBJ2-7; 10 bases are shared with TRBD1. CDR3 length: 15 residues. Unmatched junction bases numbered 6, after V lost 6 bases and J lost 1 base. The V gene's germline CDR1 is MDHEN and CDR2 SYDVKM.

The chain recombines TRBV2 with TRBJ2-7; D is unclear. Germline V gene sequence: CDR1 SNHLY, CDR2 FYNNEI. The CDR3 has 14 residues. Trimming took off 2 bases at V and 4 bases at J, with 12 bases between the two ends. The CDR3 DNA follows: TGTGCCAGCAGTGAAAGCGTAGATCTATACGAGCAGTACTTC. This translates into CASSESVDLYEQYF.

J is TRBJ2-7 and V is TRBV2; D might be TRBD2 (6 bases). The V end was cut by 3 bases, the J end by 3 bases, with 9 bases between. The CDR3 runs 13 residues. Germline V gene data show CDR1 as SNHLY and CDR2 as FYNNEI. The CDR3: CASSEETSYEQYF. The CDR3 DNA reads TGTGCCAGCAGTGAGGAGACTAGCTACGAGCAGTACTTC.